A single sample gave rise to the 8 T cell receptor beta chains below, sequenced in a study of blood T cell repertoires in COVID-19. The data were produced by immunoSEQ multiplex PCR, yet TCRdb's version contains in-frame clones alone and is incomplete. This table holds 200,000 to 250,000 clones, around 85% found once. Sequencing was performed on peripheral blood. The receptors shown here come from a human donor in a cohort sampled during active COVID-19.

V gene TRBV28 combines with J gene TRBJ2-3; TRBD1 agrees at 7 bases. Germline V gene lookup returns CDR1 MDHEN and CDR2 SYDVKM. V lost 8 bases, J lost 4 bases, and 9 bases stayed unmatched. The CDR3 loop spans 14 amino acids. The CDR3 loop reads CASRRGGAADTQYF. DNA for the CDR3: TGTGCCAGCCGCAGAGGGGGCGCGGCAGATACGCAGTATTTT.

The chain links TRBV30 to TRBJ2-7, with TRBD1 identical over 10 bases. In germline, CDR1 is GTSNPN, CDR2 SVGIG (reference sequence). V was pared by 4 bases and J by 4 bases, with 7 bases of the junction left unmatched. This CDR3 spans 14 amino acids. CDR3 bases: TGTGCCTGGAAACACGGGACAGGGGTTTACGAGCAGTACTTC. It encodes CAWKHGTGVYEQYF.

V gene TRBV19 combines with J gene TRBJ1-3, with 10 bases matching TRBD1. This CDR3 is built from 15 residues. J gave up 8 bases and V 7 bases, and 11 bases lay outside the gene matches. In germline, CDR1 is LNHDA, CDR2 SQIVND (reference sequence). CDR3 nucleotide sequence: TGTGCCAGTAAGATCCGGGGACAGGGGAAAGACACCATATATTTT. Its translation is CASKIRGQGKDTIYF.

J is TRBJ2-7 and V is TRBV19, with 11 bases matching TRBD2. Germline CDR1 is LNHDA and CDR2 is SQIVND (reference sequence). Unmatched junction bases numbered 16, after V lost 5 bases and J lost 7 bases. The CDR3 covers 17 residues. CDR3: CASSVPPLAGGRIEQYF. The CDR3 DNA follows: TGTGCCAGTAGTGTTCCTCCTCTAGCGGGAGGACGGATTGAGCAGTACTTC.

This rearrangement joins TRBV19 to TRBJ1-2, with 10 bases fitting TRBD1. Germline V lookup: CDR1 LNHDA, CDR2 SQIVND (reference sequence). The CDR3 has 13 amino acids. V lost 6 bases, J lost 5 bases, and 3 bases stayed unmatched. The CDR3 is CASSRTGGYGYTF. CDR3 DNA sequence: TGTGCCAGTAGCCGGACAGGGGGGTATGGCTACACCTTC. The whole variable domain, remainder taken from reference TRBV19 and TRBJ1-2, is DGGITQSPKYLFRKEGQNVTLSCEQNLNHDAMYWYRQDPGQGLRLIYYSQIVNDFQKGDIAEGYSVSREKKESFPLTVTSAQKNPTAFYLCASSRTGGYGYTFGSGTRLTVV.

In this sample, this clone turned up once. The chain recombines TRBV28 with TRBJ1-6, with TRBD1 identical over 7 bases. Germline lookup yields CDR1 MDHEN and CDR2 SYDVKM. Trimming took 6 bases from V and 6 from J; bases not matched to a gene: 5. The CDR3 extends over 14 amino acids. CDR3: CASRTGTVNSPLHF. The DNA for the CDR3 is TGTGCCAGCAGGACCGGGACAGTTAATTCACCCCTCCACTTT.

This chain joins TRBV27 and TRBJ2-7; D gene ambiguous. Germline assignment: CDR1 MNHEY and CDR2 SMNVEV (reference sequence). The CDR3 totals 15 residues. Trimming pared 3 bases from V and 0 bases from J, leaving 12 bases between. The CDR3 loop reads CASSFGGVLSYEQYF. CDR3 nucleotide sequence: TGTGCCAGCAGTTTCGGCGGAGTTCTCTCCTACGAGCAGTACTTC.

The chain carries TRBV28 and TRBJ1-1; maybe TRBD1 (6 bases). The V gene's germline CDR1 is MDHEN and CDR2 SYDVKM. The CDR3 is 11 residues long. V was shortened by 7 bases and J by 8 bases, with 11 bases between the two germline ends. Here the CDR3 DNA reads TGTGCCAGCACAGAAAGGGGGGAAGCTTTCTTT. Residues: CASTERGEAFF.